Below are 20 T cell receptor beta chains sequenced from a single sample in a study of cytomegalovirus exposure and HLA in healthy donors (dated by TCRdb to about 2017). Libraries were constructed by the immunoSEQ multiplex PCR assay. The multiplex PCR relied on a mix of 60 forward primers for TCR Vbeta segments and 13 reverse primers for TCR Jbeta segments. Not all clones reach the TCRdb copy of this immuneACCESS table, which keeps in-frame sequences only. Checked studies attribute under half of the gap to unresolved V genes and leave the rest unexplained. The sample table lists around 200,000 clones, 65% to 85% of them with a count of one. About 1.8% of the sample rests with the top ten. Sequencing was performed on PBMCs. These receptor sequences come from a man aged 45-65 years in good health and CMV-seronegative.

The V and J genes are TRBV2 and TRBJ2-2, with D unresolved. V lost 0 bases to trimming and J lost 6 bases, with 8 bases between them. The CDR3 is 14 residues long. Germline CDR1 SNHLY, CDR2 FYNNEI. The CDR3 region has the DNA TGTGCCAGCAGTGAAGCCGGGTTCGCCGGGGAGCTGTTTTTT. This codes for CASSEAGFAGELFF.

The rearrangement joins TRBV28 to TRBJ1-3; D is unclear. V was trimmed by 3 bases and J by 0 bases, leaving 9 bases between them. From germline, CDR1 is MDHEN and CDR2 SYDVKM. The CDR3 has 15 residues. CDR3 nucleotide sequence: TGTGCCAGCAGTTTTTATCAGTACTCTGGAAACACCATATATTTT. Translated, it gives CASSFYQYSGNTIYF.

In this sample, this clone turned up once. The chain recombines TRBV27 with TRBJ1-2, with D unresolved. The V gene lost 0 bases and the J gene lost 2 bases, with 7 bases spanning the gap. The CDR3 loop spans 14 amino acids. Germline CDR1 and CDR2: MNHEY and SMNVEV (reference sequence). The CDR3 DNA reads TGTGCCAGCAGTTTATCCCCCGGGAACTATGGCTACACCTTC. Amino acids: CASSLSPGNYGYTF.

The CDR3 sequence is CASSATSGSSYEQYF. The CDR3 nucleotides are TGTGCCAGCAGCGCAACTAGCGGGAGCTCCTACGAGCAGTACTTC. The chain carries TRBV14 and TRBJ2-7; 11 bases are shared with TRBD2. The V gene's germline CDR1 is SGHDN and CDR2 FVKESK. CDR3 length: 15 amino acids. The J segment lost 0 bases and the V segment lost 5 bases, leaving 3 bases of the junction unmatched.

The CDR3 nucleotides read TGTGCCAGTAGAAAACGCGGACTAGCGGGAGGGATTAGGGACAATGAGCAGTTCTTC. As protein: CASRKRGLAGGIRDNEQFF. V gene TRBV19 combines with J gene TRBJ2-1; 15 positions match TRBD2. The junction had 14 bases not matched to a gene; V was cut back by 6 bases and J by 5 bases. The CDR3 length is 19 residues. The germline CDR1 and CDR2 sequences are LNHDA and SQIVND (reference sequence).

The V gene is TRBV7-6, the J gene TRBJ2-2, with 10 nucleotides matching TRBD2. Trimming cost V 5 bases and J 4 bases; bases outside gene matches: 4. CDR3 length equals 15 residues. The germline V gene has CDR1 SGHVS and CDR2 FNYEAQ. The CDR3 is CASSPGLAPTGELFF. CDR3 nucleotides: TGTGCCAGCAGCCCGGGACTAGCGCCCACCGGGGAGCTGTTTTTT.

V gene TRBV9 combines with J gene TRBJ2-7; TRBD2 might be the D (7 bases). Germline lookup yields CDR1 SGDLS and CDR2 YYNGEE. The V gene lost 3 bases and the J gene lost 3 bases, with 13 bases spanning the gap. The CDR3 runs to 14 residues. CDR3 nucleotides: TGTGCCAGCAGCGCGAGGGGAGGGGGCTACGAGCAGTACTTC. Amino acids: CASSARGGGYEQYF.

This sequence joins TRBV11-2 and TRBJ1-1; D uncertain. Germline V CDR1 and CDR2: SGHAT, FQNNGV. This CDR3 is built from 15 residues. Trimming left V 3 bases short and J 0 bases short, with 11 bases between. This chain's CDR3 is CASSFAMSLNTEAFF. CDR3 nucleotides: TGTGCCAGCAGCTTTGCGATGAGTTTGAACACTGAAGCTTTCTTT.

V is TRBV7-6 and J is TRBJ2-1; 9 nucleotides align to TRBD2. The CDR3 spans 15 residues. In germline, CDR1 is SGHVS, CDR2 FNYEAQ. Trimming cost V 6 bases and J 4 bases; bases outside gene matches: 7. In DNA form, the CDR3 reads TGTGCCAGCAGTTATAGCGGGAGTGTTTACAATGAGCAGTTCTTC. It yields the protein CASSYSGSVYNEQFF.

The chain carries TRBV28 and TRBJ2-7, with D unclear. Trimming took 3 bases from V and 2 from J, leaving 14 bases between them. The CDR3 length is 15 residues. The V gene's germline CDR1 is MDHEN and CDR2 SYDVKM. CDR3 region: CASSFSAGSPYEQYF. For the CDR3, the DNA is TGTGCCAGCAGTTTTTCGGCAGGATCCCCCTACGAGCAGTACTTC.

V and J are TRBV19 and TRBJ2-7; D ambiguous. Trimming shortened V by 5 bases and J by 4 bases, and 12 bases separated the two germline ends. The CDR3 contains 13 residues. Germline V gene lookup returns CDR1 LNHDA and CDR2 SQIVND (reference sequence). The CDR3 spells CASSSPEAYEQYF. The CDR3 DNA is TGTGCCAGTAGTTCCCCTGAGGCGTACGAGCAGTACTTC.

This chain uses TRBV10-1 with TRBJ1-5; 7 bases fit TRBD1. Germline CDR1 reads WNHNN; CDR2 reads SYGVQD (reference sequence). The CDR3 extends over 19 amino acids. Unmatched junction bases numbered 19, after V lost 8 bases and J lost 0 bases. In DNA form, the CDR3 reads TGCGCCAGCCCCCAAGAAGGGCGACAGGGCGGGAATAGCAATCAGCCCCAGCATTTT. Residues: CASPQEGRQGGNSNQPQHF.

This clone has just a few counts. The chain combines TRBV2 with TRBJ1-1; 7 positions agree with TRBD1. Unmatched junction bases numbered 9, after V lost 7 bases and J lost 7 bases. CDR1 and CDR2 from the germline V gene are SNHLY and FYNNEI. This CDR3 is 13 amino acids long. As DNA, the CDR3 is TGTGCCAGCATTTCAACAGGGGCAGGTGAAGCTTTCTTT. This gives the protein CASISTGAGEAFF.

In its sample, this clone was seen a few times. The chain uses TRBV28 and TRBJ2-7; possibly TRBD2 for D (5 bases). V lost 3 bases, J lost 0 bases, and 21 bases lay in between. The CDR3 is 18 amino acids. Per germline, CDR1 MDHEN and CDR2 SYDVKM. The CDR3 loop reads CASSFPAHTDTSSYEQYF. DNA for the CDR3: TGTGCCAGCAGTTTCCCCGCCCACACCGATACTAGCTCCTACGAGCAGTACTTC.

The chain employs TRBV5-5 and TRBJ2-5; D possibly corresponds to TRBD1 (7 bases). CDR3 length: 16 amino acids. Germline assignment: CDR1 SGHKS and CDR2 YYEKEE (reference sequence). V was pared by 4 bases and J by 2 bases, with 18 bases between. CDR3 protein: CASSPAGQRLQETQYF. CDR3 bases: TGTGCCAGCAGCCCCGCGGGACAGAGACTACAAGAGACCCAGTACTTC.

The chain links TRBV28 to TRBJ1-2, with 8 bases lining up with TRBD1. This CDR3 comprises 13 residues. With 5 bases clipped from V and 8 bases from J, the junction kept 7 bases outside the gene matches. The germline V gene has CDR1 MDHEN and CDR2 SYDVKM. Here the CDR3 reads CASSGPDRAGYTF. CDR3 nucleotides: TGTGCCAGCAGTGGGCCGGACAGGGCCGGCTACACCTTC.

This chain connects TRBV29-1 to TRBJ2-3; D possibly corresponds to TRBD2 (6 bases). Germline CDR1 SQVTM, CDR2 ANQGSEA. Trimming stripped 2 bases from V and 0 bases from J, with 9 bases between. This CDR3 has 14 residues. This CDR3 reads CSVESAGSTDTQYF. In DNA, the CDR3 is TGCAGCGTTGAATCGGCGGGGAGCACAGATACGCAGTATTTT.

The V and J genes are TRBV27 and TRBJ1-5; maybe TRBD1 (5 bases). The V gene's germline CDR1 is MNHEY and CDR2 SMNVEV (reference sequence). Trimming took off 8 bases at V and 2 bases at J, with 22 bases between the two ends. The CDR3 loop spans 17 amino acids. This chain's CDR3 is CASEPTGIPGGNQPQHF. CDR3 nucleotide sequence: TGTGCCAGCGAACCAACGGGAATCCCGGGGGGCAATCAGCCCCAGCATTTT.

The rearrangement links TRBV19 to TRBJ1-5; D not certain. CDR3 length: 15 amino acids. Germline CDR1 LNHDA, CDR2 SQIVND (reference sequence). V lost 6 bases to trimming and J lost 2 bases, with 14 bases between them. The CDR3 spells CASSLYNAGNQPQHF. The DNA of the CDR3 is TGTGCCAGTAGCCTTTACAATGCAGGCAATCAGCCCCAGCATTTT.

The chain is built from TRBV25-1 and TRBJ2-2; 7 bases map to TRBD1. This CDR3 comprises 15 residues. The ends lost 4 bases at V and 1 base at J; junction bases unmatched: 3. Germline CDR1 MGHDK, CDR2 SYGVNS. The DNA of the CDR3 is TGTGCCAGCAGTGGCAGGGGGAAGAACACCGGGGAGCTGTTTTTT. It codes for CASSGRGKNTGELFF.